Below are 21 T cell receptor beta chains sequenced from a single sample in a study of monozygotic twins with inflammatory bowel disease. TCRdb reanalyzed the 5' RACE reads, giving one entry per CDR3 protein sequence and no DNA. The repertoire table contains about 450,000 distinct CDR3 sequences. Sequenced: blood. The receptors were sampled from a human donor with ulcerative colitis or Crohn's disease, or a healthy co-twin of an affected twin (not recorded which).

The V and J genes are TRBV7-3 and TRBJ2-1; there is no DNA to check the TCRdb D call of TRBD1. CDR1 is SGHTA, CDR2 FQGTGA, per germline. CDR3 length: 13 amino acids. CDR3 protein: CASSVTGDNEQFF.

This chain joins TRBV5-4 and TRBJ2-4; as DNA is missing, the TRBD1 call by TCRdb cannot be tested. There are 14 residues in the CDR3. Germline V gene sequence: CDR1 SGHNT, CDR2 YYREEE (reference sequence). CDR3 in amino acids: CASSSQTGANIQYF.

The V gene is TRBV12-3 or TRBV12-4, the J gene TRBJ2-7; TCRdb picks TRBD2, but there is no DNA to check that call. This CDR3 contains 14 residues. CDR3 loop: CASSRTSASYEQYF.

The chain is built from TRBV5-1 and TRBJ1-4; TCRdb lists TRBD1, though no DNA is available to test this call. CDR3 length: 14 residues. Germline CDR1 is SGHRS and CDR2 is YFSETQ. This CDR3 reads CASSPGHPNEKLFF.

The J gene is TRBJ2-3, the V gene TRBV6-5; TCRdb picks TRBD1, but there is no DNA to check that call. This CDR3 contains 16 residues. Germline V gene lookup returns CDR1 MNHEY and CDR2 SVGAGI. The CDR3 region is CASSYARGLSTDTQYF.

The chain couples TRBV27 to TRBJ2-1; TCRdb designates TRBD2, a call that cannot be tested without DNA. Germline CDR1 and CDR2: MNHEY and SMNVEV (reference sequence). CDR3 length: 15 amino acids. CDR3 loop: CASSLRLGDYNEQFF.

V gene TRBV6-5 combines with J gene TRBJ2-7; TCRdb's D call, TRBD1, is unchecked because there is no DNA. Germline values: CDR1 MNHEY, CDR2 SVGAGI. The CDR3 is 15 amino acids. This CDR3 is CASSYPGTGMVEQYF.

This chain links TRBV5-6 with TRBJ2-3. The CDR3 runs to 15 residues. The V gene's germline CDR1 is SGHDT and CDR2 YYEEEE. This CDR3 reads CASSLYQGGTDTQYF.

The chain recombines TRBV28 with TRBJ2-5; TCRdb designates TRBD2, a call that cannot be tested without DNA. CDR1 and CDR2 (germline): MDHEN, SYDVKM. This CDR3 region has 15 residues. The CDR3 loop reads CASSLTSATGETQYF. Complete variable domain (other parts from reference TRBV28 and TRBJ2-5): DVKVTQSSRYLVKRTGEKVFLECVQDMDHENMFWYRQDPGLGLRLIYFSYDVKMKEKGDIPEGYSVSREKKERFSLILESASTNQTSMYLCASSLTSATGETQYFGPGTRLLVL.

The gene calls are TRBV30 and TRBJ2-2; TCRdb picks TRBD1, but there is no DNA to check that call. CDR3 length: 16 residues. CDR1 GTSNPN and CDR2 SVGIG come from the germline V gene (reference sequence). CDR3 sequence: CAWSPTTGGNTGELFF.

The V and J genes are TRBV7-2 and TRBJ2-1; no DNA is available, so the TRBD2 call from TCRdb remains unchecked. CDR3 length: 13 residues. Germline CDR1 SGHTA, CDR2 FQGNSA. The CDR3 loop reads CASSLAPSGEQFF.

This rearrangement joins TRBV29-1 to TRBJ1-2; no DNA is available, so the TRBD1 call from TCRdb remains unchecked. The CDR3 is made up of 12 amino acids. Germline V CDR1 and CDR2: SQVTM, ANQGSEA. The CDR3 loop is CSVEGAALGYTF.

The CDR3 loop is CASSSLPLLGPNEQFF. The rearrangement joins TRBV7-2 to TRBJ2-1; TCRdb's D gene call, TRBD2, goes unchecked for lack of DNA. Germline V gives CDR1 SGHTA, CDR2 FQGNSA. This CDR3 spans 16 amino acids.

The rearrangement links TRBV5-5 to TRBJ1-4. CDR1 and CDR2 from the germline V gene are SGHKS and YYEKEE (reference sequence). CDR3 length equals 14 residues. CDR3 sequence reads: CASSFGLLNEKLFF.

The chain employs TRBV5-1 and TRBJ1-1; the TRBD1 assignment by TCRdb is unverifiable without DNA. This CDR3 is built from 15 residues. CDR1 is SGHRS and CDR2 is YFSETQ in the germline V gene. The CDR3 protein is CASSPRQAANTEAFF.

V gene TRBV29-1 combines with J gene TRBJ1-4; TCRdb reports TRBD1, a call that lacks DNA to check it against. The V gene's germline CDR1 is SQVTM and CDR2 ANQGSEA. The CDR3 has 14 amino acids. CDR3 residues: CSVESGETNEKLFF.

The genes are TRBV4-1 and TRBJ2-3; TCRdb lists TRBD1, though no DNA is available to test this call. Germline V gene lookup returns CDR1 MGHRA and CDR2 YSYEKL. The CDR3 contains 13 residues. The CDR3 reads CASWDTITDTQYF.

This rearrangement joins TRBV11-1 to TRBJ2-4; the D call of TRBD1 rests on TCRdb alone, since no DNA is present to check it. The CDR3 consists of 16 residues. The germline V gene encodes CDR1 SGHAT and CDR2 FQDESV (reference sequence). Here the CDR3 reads CASSLGPISWGNIQYF.

The CDR3 loop is CASSLDQGYAGGLGNEQFF. The genes are TRBV11-2 and TRBJ2-1; the D gene TCRdb calls, TRBD2, cannot be checked with no DNA. Germline loops: CDR1 SGHAT, CDR2 FQNNGV. The CDR3 covers 19 residues.

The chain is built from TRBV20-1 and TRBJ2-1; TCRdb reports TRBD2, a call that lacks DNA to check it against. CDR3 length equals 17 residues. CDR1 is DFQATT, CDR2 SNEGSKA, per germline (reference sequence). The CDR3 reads CSASPLAGVLGRDEQFF.

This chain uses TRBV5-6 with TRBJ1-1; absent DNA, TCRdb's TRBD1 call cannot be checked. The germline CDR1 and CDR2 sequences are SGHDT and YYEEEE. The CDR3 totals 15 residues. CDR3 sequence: CASSRRRGQNTEAFF. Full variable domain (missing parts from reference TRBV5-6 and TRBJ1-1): DAGVTQSPTHLIKTRGQQVTLRCSPKSGHDTVSWYQQALGQGPQFIFQYYEEEERQRGNFPDRFSGHQFPNYSSELNVNALLLGDSALYLCASSRRRGQNTEAFFGQGTRLTVV.